This entry lists 15 T cell receptor beta chains sequenced from one sample in a study of radiotherapy plus CTLA-4 blockade in lung cancer. Method: immunoSEQ multiplex PCR; TCRdb's copy keeps in-frame clones and lacks some. This table holds 52,000 or so clones, roughly three quarters found once. The sample consisted of peripheral blood, taken from a patient treated with radiotherapy plus ipilimumab. These receptors originate from a human donor with non-small cell lung cancer who had a partial response to radiotherapy plus ipilimumab.

The chain carries TRBV7-9 and TRBJ1-4; D gene uncertain. CDR1 SEHNR and CDR2 FQNEAQ come from the germline V gene (reference sequence). This CDR3 contains 12 residues. Deletions cut 8 bases from V and 4 bases from J, with 8 bases between. CDR3 DNA sequence: TGTGCCAGCGAGGGCAGTAATGAAAAACTGTTTTTT. It specifies CASEGSNEKLFF.

The rearrangement links TRBV19 to TRBJ1-4; 8 bases agree with TRBD1. V lost 6 bases and J lost 7; bases outside the gene matches: 4. Germline values: CDR1 LNHDA, CDR2 SQIVND (reference sequence). This CDR3 has 13 residues. CDR3 DNA: TGTGCCAGTAGACCGACAGGGGCTGAAAAACTGTTTTTT. Translating gives CASRPTGAEKLFF. Complete variable domain (other parts from reference TRBV19 and TRBJ1-4): DGGITQSPKYLFRKEGQNVTLSCEQNLNHDAMYWYRQDPGQGLRLIYYSQIVNDFQKGDIAEGYSVSREKKESFPLTVTSAQKNPTAFYLCASRPTGAEKLFFGSGTQLSVL.

The chain combines TRBV18 with TRBJ2-2, with 7 bases aligning to TRBD2. The CDR3 loop spans 15 amino acids. Germline CDR1 is KGHSH and CDR2 is LQKENI. The V gene end was trimmed by 4 bases and the J gene end by 1 base; junction bases not matched to a gene: 3. DNA for the CDR3: TGTGCCAGCTCACTGGCGGGGGAGAACACCGGGGAGCTGTTTTTT. Protein product: CASSLAGENTGELFF.

The chain has TRBV6-5 and TRBJ1-1, with D maybe TRBD1 (6 bases). Germline values: CDR1 MNHEY, CDR2 SVGAGI. Trimming cost V 8 bases and J 1 base, with 17 bases left between them. There are 15 residues in the CDR3. Here the CDR3 reads CASRPPRGTNTEAFF. The CDR3 DNA is TGTGCCAGCCGCCCACCGAGGGGGACGAACACTGAAGCTTTCTTT.

This sequence joins TRBV28 and TRBJ2-7; a possible D gene is TRBD1 (5 bases). Trimming removed 6 bases from V and 4 bases from J, with 19 bases in between. Germline CDR1 is MDHEN and CDR2 is SYDVKM. The CDR3 loop spans 15 amino acids. CDR3 region: CASSYDSPFGYEQYF. CDR3 DNA: TGTGCCAGCAGCTACGACAGTCCCTTCGGGTACGAGCAGTACTTC.

The CDR3 here is CAWRRDSLGYEQYF. The DNA of the CDR3 is TGTGCCTGGAGAAGGGACTCATTGGGCTACGAGCAGTACTTC. The V and J genes are TRBV30 and TRBJ2-7, with D possibly TRBD2 on 6 matching bases. The V end was cut by 3 bases, the J end by 3 bases, with 15 bases between. Per the germline V gene, CDR1 is GTSNPN and CDR2 is SVGIG (reference sequence). The CDR3 has 14 residues.

The chain employs TRBV19 and TRBJ2-5; 7 bases fit TRBD2. From germline, CDR1 is LNHDA and CDR2 SQIVND (reference sequence). The junction had 2 bases not matched to a gene; V was cut back by 6 bases and J by 1 base. The CDR3 sequence is 13 residues long. CDR3 DNA: TGTGCCAGTAGGCGGGGGATCCAAGAGACCCAGTACTTC. It translates to CASRRGIQETQYF.

The chain's CDR3 is CAISEFGVQEKLFF. Written as DNA, the CDR3 is TGTGCCATCAGTGAATTCGGGGTTCAGGAAAAACTGTTTTTT. The chain combines TRBV10-3 with TRBJ1-4; D unclear. Germline CDR1 ENHRY, CDR2 SYGVKD. The CDR3 runs to 14 residues. Trimming took off 3 bases at V and 8 bases at J, with 13 bases between the two ends.

The rearrangement joins TRBV15 to TRBJ1-2; a possible D gene is TRBD1 (5 bases). The V end was cut by 0 bases, the J end by 6 bases, with 14 bases between. CDR1 LNHNV and CDR2 YYDKDF come from the germline V gene (reference sequence). The CDR3 is 15 residues long. The CDR3 loop is CATSRDPGLGHGYTF. The CDR3 DNA reads TGTGCCACCAGCAGAGACCCGGGACTGGGGCATGGCTACACCTTC. Drawing the rest from reference TRBV15 and TRBJ1-2, the complete variable domain is DAMVIQNPRYQVTQFGKPVTLSCSQTLNHNVMYWYQQKSSQAPKLLFHYYDKDFNNEADTPDNFQSRRPNTSFCFLDIRSPGLGDTAMYLCATSRDPGLGHGYTFGSGTRLTVV.

The rearrangement uses TRBV5-1 and TRBJ1-1; 8 bases align to TRBD1. Trimming at V came to 4 bases and at J to 5 bases, leaving 7 bases not matched to a gene. The germline gives CDR1 SGHRS, CDR2 YFSETQ. The length of the CDR3 is 14 residues. CDR3 residues: CASSQGAGGTEAFF. In DNA, the CDR3 is TGCGCCAGCAGCCAGGGGGCCGGAGGGACTGAAGCTTTCTTT.

V is TRBV14 and J is TRBJ1-1, with 7 nucleotides matching TRBD1. Germline-derived CDR1 and CDR2 are SGHDN and FVKESK. After removal of 3 bases from V and 4 bases from J, the junction contained 5 bases not matched to a gene. CDR3 length: 14 amino acids. CDR3 loop: CASSHRTGGTEAFF. The CDR3 nucleotides are TGTGCCAGCAGCCATAGGACAGGAGGCACTGAAGCTTTCTTT. Drawing the rest from reference TRBV14 and TRBJ1-1, the complete variable domain is EAGVTQFPSHSVIEKGQTVTLRCDPISGHDNLYWYRRVMGKEIKFLLHFVKESKQDESGMPNNRFLAERTGGTYSTLKVQPAELEDSGVYFCASSHRTGGTEAFFGQGTRLTVV.

Written as DNA, the CDR3 is TGTGCCAGCAGCTTCCTGGTCGGTTCCTACGAGCAGTACTTC. It yields the protein CASSFLVGSYEQYF. V gene TRBV11-2 combines with J gene TRBJ2-7; D unresolved. The CDR3 is 14 amino acids. The germline V gene has CDR1 SGHAT and CDR2 FQNNGV. Trimming left V 3 bases short and J 1 base short, with 10 bases between.

The chain combines TRBV6-1 with TRBJ2-2; D gene uncertain. The CDR3 totals 13 residues. V was cut by 1 base and J by 6 bases, with 6 bases left in between. Germline loops: CDR1 MNHNS, CDR2 SASEGT. CDR3 in DNA: TGTGCCAGCAGTGAAGATGCGGCCGGGGAGCTGTTTTTT. Protein sequence: CASSEDAAGELFF.

The V gene is TRBV19, the J gene TRBJ2-1; possible D gene TRBD1, 6 bases. Per germline, CDR1 LNHDA and CDR2 SQIVND (reference sequence). V was clipped by 4 bases and J by 6 bases, with 16 bases between them. There are 15 residues in the CDR3. CDR3: CASSKVRDKSNEQFF. For the CDR3, the DNA is TGTGCCAGTAGTAAAGTCCGGGACAAATCCAATGAGCAGTTCTTC.

The chain joins TRBV11-2 to TRBJ2-1, with D possibly matching TRBD1 (6 bases). Trimming shortened V by 3 bases and J by 4 bases, and 10 bases separated the two germline ends. Germline V gives CDR1 SGHAT, CDR2 FQNNGV. The CDR3 runs 14 residues. CDR3 in DNA: TGTGCCAGCAGCTTCACGGGGACATACAATGAGCAGTTCTTC. Translation gives CASSFTGTYNEQFF.